Shown below are 8 T cell receptor beta chains from a single sample sequenced in a study of radiation and T cells in renal cell carcinoma. Produced via immunoSEQ multiplex PCR; TCRdb's table is partial and in-frame only. The sample consists of some 130,000 clones, 75% to 90% of them appearing once. The time point is: blood 2 weeks post-SBRT. Treatment: 15 Gy SBRT to primary tumor, nephrectomy 4 weeks later. The specimen comprised blood, sampled from a patient whose treatment included radiotherapy and nephrectomy. These TCRs come from a woman aged 60-75 years with renal cell carcinoma.

This sequence joins TRBV5-1 and TRBJ2-1; weak D call: TRBD2 (5 bases). CDR1 is SGHRS and CDR2 is YFSETQ in the germline V gene. CDR3 length: 14 residues. The V gene lost 1 base and the J gene lost 3 bases, with 8 bases spanning the gap. This CDR3 reads CASSLTGNYNEQFF. In nucleotides, the CDR3 is TGCGCCAGCAGCTTGACGGGAAACTACAATGAGCAGTTCTTC.

The rearrangement links TRBV19 to TRBJ1-2; 7 bases are a match to TRBD1. From germline, CDR1 is LNHDA and CDR2 SQIVND (reference sequence). There are 15 residues in the CDR3. Germline trimming cut 4 bases from V and 4 bases from J; bases unmatched to any gene: 9. The CDR3 DNA sequence: TGTGCCAGTAGTACCCGACAGGGCGAAGGCTATGGCTACACCTTC. Its translation is CASSTRQGEGYGYTF.

This clone showed up just once. The CDR3 loop is CASSATSGTDNEQFF. Written as DNA, the CDR3 is TGTGCCAGTTCCGCCACTAGCGGGACTGACAATGAGCAGTTCTTC. This chain connects TRBV19 to TRBJ2-1; 10 nucleotides agree with TRBD2. CDR1 is LNHDA, CDR2 SQIVND, per germline (reference sequence). V shed 8 bases and J 5 bases; nucleotides not matched to a gene: 9. The CDR3 is made up of 15 amino acids. The variable domain in full, completed from reference TRBV19 and TRBJ2-1, reads DGGITQSPKYLFRKEGQNVTLSCEQNLNHDAMYWYRQDPGQGLRLIYYSQIVNDFQKGDIAEGYSVSREKKESFPLTVTSAQKNPTAFYLCASSATSGTDNEQFFGPGTRLTVL.

The chain combines TRBV6-6 with TRBJ2-5, with 9 bases identical to TRBD2. Losses at the gene ends were 4 bases for V and 1 base for J; bases not matched to a gene: 4. CDR3 length: 15 residues. Germline V lookup: CDR1 MNHNY, CDR2 SVGAGI (reference sequence). CDR3 nucleotides: TGTGCCAGCAGTTCGGGCGGGGGGGTCCAAGAGACCCAGTACTTC. It specifies CASSSGGGVQETQYF.

The chain joins TRBV6-5 to TRBJ2-1, with a weak D call TRBD1 (5 bases). Deletions cut 7 bases from V and 9 bases from J, with 16 bases between. This CDR3 has 13 amino acids. Germline V gene data show CDR1 as MNHEY and CDR2 as SVGAGI. The CDR3 sequence: CASTISGSGEQFF. CDR3 sequence (DNA): TGTGCCAGCACGATTTCAGGGTCTGGTGAGCAGTTCTTC.

The V call is TRBV12-5, the J call TRBJ2-5; D not resolved. Germline lookup yields CDR1 LGHNT and CDR2 FRNRAP. V was trimmed by 1 base and J by 5 bases, leaving 11 bases between them. This CDR3 region has 14 residues. The CDR3 reads CASGLDAALETQYF. The CDR3 region has the DNA TGTGCTAGTGGTTTGGATGCCGCGTTGGAGACCCAGTACTTC.

The gene calls are TRBV6-6 and TRBJ1-4; no reliable D call. From germline, CDR1 is MNHNY and CDR2 SVGAGI (reference sequence). The CDR3 totals 16 residues. Trimming pared 0 bases from V and 2 bases from J, leaving 10 bases between. In DNA form, the CDR3 reads TGTGCCAGCAGTTACTCGTCCTACAGCACTAATGAAAAACTGTTTTTT. It encodes CASSYSSYSTNEKLFF.

This clone is a singleton in its sample. This chain links TRBV19 with TRBJ1-5; D unclear. Between the trimmed V and J ends, which lost 2 bases and 7 bases, there was a span of 9 bases. The CDR3 sequence is 13 residues long. CDR1 and CDR2 (germline): LNHDA, SQIVND (reference sequence). The CDR3 DNA sequence: TGTGCCAGTAGTATACAGGTCAGCCAGCCCCAGCATTTT. Translation gives CASSIQVSQPQHF.